A selection of T cell receptor beta chains follows, all from one sample in a study of PD-L1 blockade in urothelial cancer. The data were produced by immunoSEQ multiplex PCR, yet TCRdb's version contains in-frame clones alone and is incomplete. The sample contains 35,000 to 40,000 clones, approximately 86% of which appear only once. Source: PBMCs, taken around atezolizumab (anti-PD-L1) treatment. These receptors came from a man aged 55-75 years with urothelial cancer. CDR3s include the opening cysteine and the closing phenylalanine or tryptophan. Fields, in order: CDR3 DNA, CDR3 protein, V gene, J gene, clone size, D gene. A D gene is named only where the DNA matches it firmly. Only part of the rows carry a size: once, few, many, or a class if the clone is expanded.

DNA: TGTGCCAGCAGCTTATTGGGGACACCGGATAAGCAGTACTTC; CDR3: CASSLLGTPDKQYF; V: TRBV7-6; J: TRBJ2-7; size: -; D: -
DNA: TGTGCCAGCAGCTCAACTAGCGGGAGGGCCATGAATGAGCAGTTCTTC; CDR3: CASSSTSGRAMNEQFF; V: TRBV7-9; J: TRBJ2-1; size: -; D: TRBD2
DNA: TGTGCCAGCAGCGTAGTGGCAGGGTTTTTATACGAGCAGTACTTC; CDR3: CASSVVAGFLYEQYF; V: TRBV9; J: TRBJ2-7; size: -; D: -
DNA: TGTGCCAGCAGCCGACAGGGAACGGATTCACCCCTCCACTTT; CDR3: CASSRQGTDSPLHF; V: TRBV7-9; J: TRBJ1-6; size: -; D: TRBD1
DNA: TGTGCCAGCAGTGATGGGGCGGTGAACACTGAAGCTTTCTTT; CDR3: CASSDGAVNTEAFF; V: TRBV6-4; J: TRBJ1-1; size: -; D: -
DNA: TGTGCCAGCAGCTTAGTGGGAGGGGGAAGCAATCAGCCCCAGCATTTT; CDR3: CASSLVGGGSNQPQHF; V: TRBV11-2; J: TRBJ1-5; size: -; D: -
DNA: TGTGCCTGGAGTGGTACACGCACAGATACGCAGTATTTT; CDR3: CAWSGTRTDTQYF; V: TRBV30; J: TRBJ2-3; size: -; D: -
DNA: TGTGCCAGCAGCGAGGGGACTAGCGGGCCGAACACCGGGGAGCTGTTTTTT; CDR3: CASSEGTSGPNTGELFF; V: TRBV9; J: TRBJ2-2; size: -; D: TRBD2
DNA: TGTGCCAGCAGTGTTGACAGGGCAAAGGAGGGCTACACCTTC; CDR3: CASSVDRAKEGYTF; V: TRBV2; J: TRBJ1-2; size: -; D: TRBD1
DNA: TGCGCCAGCAGCCAAGCCGGGACAGCCTATGGAAACACCATATATTTT; CDR3: CASSQAGTAYGNTIYF; V: TRBV5-1; J: TRBJ1-3; size: -; D: TRBD1
DNA: TGCGCCAGCAGCTTGGCTGTTTCCTACGAGCAGTACTTC; CDR3: CASSLAVSYEQYF; V: TRBV5-1; J: TRBJ2-7; size: -; D: -
DNA: TGTGCCAGCAGCAACTCCGGTCGAGGCTACACCTTC; CDR3: CASSNSGRGYTF; V: TRBV27; J: TRBJ1-2; size: -; D: -
DNA: TGTGCCAGTGGACAGGGCCTCTACGAGCAGTACTTC; CDR3: CASGQGLYEQYF; V: TRBV6-1; J: TRBJ2-7; size: -; D: TRBD1
DNA: TGTGCCAGCAGCTTATCAGGACAGGGGTCCTACGAGCAGTACTTC; CDR3: CASSLSGQGSYEQYF; V: TRBV7-3; J: TRBJ2-7; size: -; D: TRBD1
DNA: TGTGCTAGTGCCCAGACAGGGAGAACTGAAGCTTTCTTT; CDR3: CASAQTGRTEAFF; V: TRBV12-5; J: TRBJ1-1; size: few; D: TRBD1
DNA: TGCAGCGTTGAAGATCAGGCAGGGCGTAATGAGCAGTTCTTC; CDR3: CSVEDQAGRNEQFF; V: TRBV29-1; J: TRBJ2-1; size: -; D: -
DNA: TGTGCCAGCAGCTTAGACCCTGACAGGGGGGTCGCGGTTGGCTACACCTTC; CDR3: CASSLDPDRGVAVGYTF; V: TRBV11-2; J: TRBJ1-2; size: -; D: TRBD1